This T cell receptor beta chain was sequenced during a study of pediatric ulcerative colitis. Method: immunoSEQ multiplex PCR; TCRdb's copy keeps in-frame clones and lacks some. The sample consists of fewer than 13,000 clones, 88% of them appearing once. As regards this clone: As yet, its antigen is unknown.

Ulcerative colitis patients received no immunosuppressive medication before the diagnostic colonoscopy. This CDR3 is built from 13 residues. The V gene lost 3 bases and the J gene lost 2 bases, with 6 bases spanning the gap. Germline V lookup: CDR1 MRHNA, CDR2 SNTAGT. Study results and caveats: Acute severe colitis showed lower rectal diversity from clonal expansions. All ulcerative colitis patients, but no controls, carried two rectal clonotypes.

The TCR comes from a girl under 18 with moderate ulcerative colitis. The chain carries TRBV6-4 and TRBJ2-3; the D is unclear. Material for sequencing was blood. CDR3 loop: CASSDSPTDTQYF. Written as DNA, the CDR3 is TGTGCCAGCAGTGATTCCCCCACAGATACGCAGTATTTT.